One sample yielded the 15 T cell receptor beta chains listed below, sequenced in a study of cytomegalovirus exposure and HLA in healthy donors. The PCR made use of 60 Vbeta and 13 Jbeta primers. Profiled with immunoSEQ multiplex PCR; TCRdb holds only in-frame clones, not every one. This table holds about 160,000 clones, roughly 80% found once. Sequencing used PBMCs. The receptor source for this set is a woman aged 18-35 years in good health and CMV-seronegative.

The genes are TRBV19 and TRBJ1-5; D remains ambiguous. Trimming shortened V by 5 bases and J by 2 bases, and 10 bases separated the two germline ends. CDR3 length equals 14 residues. Germline CDR1 reads LNHDA; CDR2 reads SQIVND (reference sequence). This chain's CDR3 is CASSEGFGNQPQHF. CDR3 in DNA: TGTGCCAGTAGTGAGGGTTTTGGCAATCAGCCCCAGCATTTT.

The chain has TRBV19 and TRBJ2-2, with a tentative D call TRBD2 (5 bases). V lost 7 bases, J lost 0 bases, and 9 bases lay in between. CDR1 is LNHDA, CDR2 SQIVND, per germline (reference sequence). CDR3 length: 14 amino acids. CDR3 DNA: TGTGCCAGTAACGAGGGCCCGAACACCGGGGAGCTGTTTTTT. It specifies CASNEGPNTGELFF.

This chain joins TRBV19 and TRBJ2-5; 13 nucleotides line up with TRBD2. Germline V lookup: CDR1 LNHDA, CDR2 SQIVND (reference sequence). CDR3 size: 16 residues. The junction had 10 bases not matched to a gene; V was cut back by 2 bases and J by 10 bases. The CDR3 sequence: CASSIMRTSGSLVQYF. CDR3 in DNA: TGTGCCAGTAGTATAATGAGGACTAGCGGGAGTCTGGTCCAGTACTTC.

This clone was picked up a small number of times. The V and J genes are TRBV19 and TRBJ2-7; D unclear. CDR3 size: 14 residues. Germline CDR1 is LNHDA and CDR2 is SQIVND (reference sequence). V shed 5 bases and J shed 0 bases, with 11 bases lying between them. The CDR3 here is CASSSTPSSYEQYF. DNA of the CDR3: TGTGCCAGTAGTTCCACCCCGAGCTCCTACGAGCAGTACTTC.

Note on this clone: Other DNA variants within this sample encode the same CDR3. The J gene is TRBJ2-2, the V gene TRBV5-4; 8 positions agree with TRBD2. Germline trimming cut 3 bases from V and 5 bases from J; bases unmatched to any gene: 12. CDR1 is SGHNT and CDR2 is YYREEE in the germline V gene (reference sequence). This CDR3 spans 17 amino acids. DNA for the CDR3: TGTGCCAGCAGCTCCTTGTCTGGCGCGGGGGGAACCGGGGAGCTGTTTTTT. Encoded protein: CASSSLSGAGGTGELFF.

The CDR3: CASSLIGGAEAFF. DNA for the CDR3: TGTGCCAGCAGTTTGATAGGGGGGGCTGAAGCTTTCTTT. The gene calls are TRBV28 and TRBJ1-1; possibly TRBD1 for D (6 bases). Germline V CDR1 and CDR2: MDHEN, SYDVKM. Trimming cost V 3 bases and J 6 bases, with 11 bases left between them. The CDR3 has 13 residues. The full variable domain, rest sourced from reference TRBV28 and TRBJ1-1, is DVKVTQSSRYLVKRTGEKVFLECVQDMDHENMFWYRQDPGLGLRLIYFSYDVKMKEKGDIPEGYSVSREKKERFSLILESASTNQTSMYLCASSLIGGAEAFFGQGTRLTVV.

J is TRBJ2-1 and V is TRBV5-1; TRBD2 matches 7 bases. J lost 2 bases, V lost 4 bases, and 12 bases had no gene match. CDR3 length: 17 amino acids. The germline gives CDR1 SGHRS, CDR2 YFSETQ. The chain's CDR3 is CASSPLPSGMPYNEQFF. The CDR3 coding sequence is TGCGCCAGCAGCCCCTTGCCTAGCGGAATGCCCTACAATGAGCAGTTCTTC.

The rearrangement links TRBV4-1 to TRBJ1-6; the match to TRBD1 covers 7 bases. The CDR3 loop spans 16 amino acids. Germline-derived CDR1 and CDR2 are MGHRA and YSYEKL. The junction had 6 bases not matched to a gene; V was cut back by 0 bases and J by 7 bases. CDR3 nucleotide sequence: TGCGCCAGCAGCCAAGACCCGGGACAGAGGAATTCACCCCTCCACTTT. Translating gives CASSQDPGQRNSPLHF.

In this sample, this clone turned up once. The chain combines TRBV4-3 with TRBJ2-3; TRBD2 is a possible D gene (5 bases). The V end lost 5 bases, the J end lost 3 bases, and 21 bases lay between the germline ends. The CDR3 is made up of 17 amino acids. Per the germline V gene, CDR1 is LGHNA and CDR2 is YSLEER. The CDR3 DNA sequence: TGCGCCAGCAGCGCCTTATATAAGGGAGTGGGGACAGATACGCAGTATTTT. It encodes CASSALYKGVGTDTQYF.

This chain uses TRBV7-3 with TRBJ2-2, with 9 bases matching TRBD2. Trimming cost V 8 bases and J 1 base; bases outside gene matches: 2. Germline V lookup: CDR1 SGHTA, CDR2 FQGTGA. The CDR3 has 14 amino acids. CDR3 residues: CASGSGRNTGELFF. CDR3 in DNA: TGTGCCAGCGGTAGCGGGAGGAACACCGGGGAGCTGTTTTTT.

The rearrangement joins TRBV4-2 to TRBJ2-2, with D maybe TRBD2 (5 bases). CDR1 LGHNA and CDR2 YNFKEQ come from the germline V gene. The V and J ends lost 1 base and 6 bases respectively, with 9 bases between them. The CDR3 contains 14 residues. The DNA of the CDR3 is TGTGCCAGCAGCCAAGGCGTCGGGGCCGGGGAGCTGTTTTTT. Protein: CASSQGVGAGELFF.

The V and J genes are TRBV5-8 and TRBJ2-7; unclear D gene. V lost 6 bases and J lost 7, with 11 bases in between. Germline assignment: CDR1 SGHTS and CDR2 YDEGEE. The length of the CDR3 is 11 residues. The DNA for the CDR3 is TGTGCCAGCACCACTTTTTTGGAGCAGTACTTC. Encoded protein: CASTTFLEQYF.

This rearrangement joins TRBV7-6 to TRBJ2-1; 9 bases match TRBD1. The V segment lost 6 bases and the J segment 3 bases; nucleotides outside the gene matches: 9. The CDR3 is 16 residues long. Per germline, CDR1 SGHVS and CDR2 FNYEAQ. CDR3 in amino acids: CASSRTDRGVYNEQFF. CDR3 sequence (DNA): TGTGCCAGCAGTCGAACGGACAGGGGAGTCTACAATGAGCAGTTCTTC.

The chain combines TRBV7-2 with TRBJ1-2; D possibly corresponds to TRBD1 (6 bases). V lost 6 bases to trimming and J lost 2 bases, with 10 bases between them. Germline CDR1 reads SGHTA; CDR2 reads FQGNSA. This CDR3 has 13 amino acids. The CDR3 DNA is TGTGCCAGCAGTCCCGGACAGAACTATGGCTACACCTTC. It encodes CASSPGQNYGYTF.

CDR3 nucleotides: TGTGCCAGCAGTTACTCGGACAGGGTGGTAAAACTGTTTTTT. Translation: CASSYSDRVVKLFF. V and J are TRBV6-5 and TRBJ1-4; 8 nucleotides align to TRBD1. CDR3 length: 14 amino acids. Trimming at V came to 0 bases and at J to 10 bases, leaving 4 bases not matched to a gene. Looked up from germline, CDR1 is MNHEY and CDR2 is SVGAGI.